This T cell receptor beta chain was identified in a study of technical replicates of blood from several donors. This clone appeared once. Sequencing used immunoSEQ multiplex PCR; TCRdb keeps in-frame clones, though not all of them. The sample carries more than 65,000 clones, about 94% recorded once. The sequenced sample consisted of T cells isolated from PBMCs. The receptor was derived from a human donor in good health.

The CDR3 region has the DNA TGTGCCAGCCTAGGACAGGGCTATGGCTACACCTTC. This encodes CASLGQGYGYTF. The rearrangement links TRBV6-5 to TRBJ1-2, with 8 bases lining up with TRBD1. V trimming: 8 bases; J trimming: 4 bases; junction bases outside the gene matches: 3. The CDR3 spans 12 residues. Germline lookup yields CDR1 MNHEY and CDR2 SVGAGI.